This T cell receptor beta chain came from a study of CD8 T cells in Susac syndrome (dated by TCRdb to between 2019 and 2020). Looking at the study overall: Among the sequenced Susac syndrome patients, more than five had clinically active disease and under 10 were in clinical remission. At the time of blood withdrawal, Susac syndrome patients were either therapy-naive, taking corticosteroids (with some also receiving IVIg), or on IVIg alone. Whether CD8+ T cell activation and differentiation in Susac syndrome was antigen driven was tested using repertoire sequencing. Summary of the overall study and its limitations: The TCR sequencing and HLA analysis was acknowledged to have included a relatively small number of individuals. In patients with Susac syndrome, the CD4+ T cell repertoire showed no detectable clonal expansion.

High-throughput TCR beta sequencing profiled peripheral blood CD8+ and CD4+ T cells from healthy donors, Susac syndrome patients and multiple sclerosis patients. The Susac syndrome patients fulfilled recently defined diagnostic criteria for either definite or probable disease. Bulk CD8+ and CD4+ T cells were purified magnetically by negative isolation, whereas CD8+ TEMRA cells were enriched by FACS. Blood was collected in EDTA tubes and processed within 24 hours, with PBMCs isolated through density gradient centrifugation. PBMCs destined for TCR sequencing were cryopreserved in liquid nitrogen and later thawed in a 37 °C water bath. The sorted or isolated CD4+, CD8+ and CD8+ TEMRA cells reached a purity of at least 90%. Relative to germline, V is 6 bases shorter and J is 4 bases shorter, with 15 bases between their ends. Measured from the cysteine to the phenylalanine, the CDR3 is 14 residues long. The retained sequence is limited to the CDR3, 42 bases, with the frame set at the first base.

RNA was extracted with the RNeasy kit and 0.5 to 1 ug was reverse transcribed using random hexamers. The immunoSEQ multiplex PCR assay, covering 54 Vbeta and 13 Jbeta segments, was used to amplify TCR beta CDR3 regions. PCR amplification bias was corrected by using a synthetic template baseline for primer optimization and computational correction. For the original study's pipeline: Reads were annotated to V, D and J genes according to IMGT and were analyzed with immunoSEQ Analyzer, with only productive sequences retained. To calculate clonality, Shannon entropy was normalized by log2 of the number of productive unique sequences and then subtracted from one. For each patient and control, public and private clones were evaluated among the 100 most prevalent clones. Clones were defined as Susac-specific when absent from the healthy and MS cohorts, from roughly 1,100 published viral clones and from other ImmuneACCESS disease sequences. TCRdb cleaned the public reads at Q25 with fastp, built clones with MiXCR and kept in-frame beta chains. Rows are unified per CDR3 protein, each entry keeping the most common DNA and genes. The V and J calls here are based on TCRdb, not the publication. The sample records fewer than 200,000 distinct CDR3 sequences, around nine tenths of which are singletons. The ten largest clones take up around 0.079% of the sample.

In regard to this clonotype: There is no known antigen for this receptor. No much larger clone exists at a distance of one base, and base qualities are not known.

Sample: CD4+ T cells from PBMCs. This receptor was identified in a human donor with Susac syndrome. Recombination linked TRBV12-3 or TRBV12-4 to TRBJ1-2; possibly the D gene is TRBD1, per 5 matching bases. CDR3 reads: CASSLSGTGYGYTF. The nucleotide sequence reads as follows: TGTGCCAGCAGCTTATCCGGGACCGGCTATGGCTACACCTTC.